This T cell receptor beta chain was captured by sequencing in a study of T cells expressing NK-cell markers (TCRdb year 2020). For context, the study as a whole: Three sorted T-cell subsets (CD3+CD56+NKG2C+, CD3+CD56+NKG2C- and CD3+CD56-NKG2C+) from roughly 8 donors had their TCR beta-chain repertoires profiled. Among the eight sequenced donors, seven were HCMV-seropositive and one was HCMV-seronegative. All eight donors whose samples were sequenced were randomly selected healthy volunteers, three of them men and five women. The libraries were sequenced on Illumina HiSeq 2000/2500, MiSeq or NextSeq, producing 2 x 150 bp reads. Overall study outcomes, separate from this receptor: Whether the expanded NKG2C-expressing T cell clones were specific for HCMV antigens remained unclear. Those dominant clonotypes were again the most abundant among CD3+CD56-NKG2C+ cells in a handful of donors, at about 28.3-65%. In several donors, the dominant CD3+CD56+NKG2C+ clonotypes were among the top 10 CD8+ clonotypes and accounted for about 1.0-7.5% of CD8+ T cells.

The data were produced on an Illumina HiSeq 2000. TCR beta cDNA libraries were made by 5'RACE template switching that added a universal primer site and unique molecular identifiers. Synthesis of cDNA was primed from the TCR beta constant segment and was followed by two consecutive PCR amplification steps. As for how the authors treated the data: MIGEC was used to demultiplex reads and group the reads by UMI, and MiTCR was used to assemble and quantify clonotypes. Only TCR cDNA sequences supported by at least two reads were kept to exclude erroneous sequences. The tcR package was used for downstream repertoire analysis, and clonotypes were matched between fractions using CDR3 nucleotide sequence together with V segment. VDJmatch was used to annotate antigen specificity against VDJdb, with one amino acid substitution allowed in CDR3. With the reads reprocessed by TCRdb, a single entry stands for each CDR3 protein sequence and no DNA is reported. The V and J calls shown here were made by TCRdb, not taken from the authors' results. The sample's table lists a count of approximately 380,000 distinct CDR3 sequences. Around 5% of the sample is taken by the ten largest.

To determine HCMV serostatus, a commercial ELISA kit was used to detect HCMV-specific IgG in serum. Ficoll density gradient centrifugation was used to isolate peripheral blood mononuclear cells from blood. On this clonotype itself: Its antigen is unknown.

CDR1 and CDR2 are drawn from the germline V gene: MNHNS, SASEGT. The CDR3 goes from the cysteine to the phenylalanine over 13 residues. A DNA sequence was not provided. The sequenced sample was blood T cells: a sorted CD56 or NKG2C T cell subset, CD4+ or CD8+ T cells, or bulk PBMC T cells (not recorded which). The clonotype was recovered from a man aged 18-70 years in good health. Here the chain combines TRBV6-1 and TRBJ1-1. The CDR3 region reads CASSRKYRGGAFF.